The T cell receptor (beta chain) described here comes from a study of cytomegalovirus exposure and HLA in healthy donors. Study-level points and caveats: Subsequent analysis revealed that first-cohort TCR clusters tended to co-occur in the approximately 120 validation repertoires. Most sequenced TCRs were rare (though some public TCRs occurred in many donors). The classifier reportedly diagnosed cytomegalovirus status with high specificity and sensitivity. Under in vitro conditions, three CMV-associated chains were confirmed as specific for CMV antigens.

Assay used: immunoSEQ multiplex PCR; TCRdb lists only in-frame clones, some missing. The sample contains 200,000 or so clones, around four fifths of which appear only once. Germline-derived CDR1 and CDR2 are MNHEY and SMNVEV (reference sequence). V lost 2 bases to trimming and J lost 3 bases; unmatched junction nucleotides: 4. CDR3 length: 15 amino acids. In its sample, this clone was seen once. Antigen specificity is unknown. The sequenced sample consisted of PBMCs. The receptor was derived from a woman between 18 and 30 years old in good health and CMV-seronegative. The chain is built from TRBV27 and TRBJ2-5; 9 bases fit TRBD2. This chain's CDR3 is CASSLISGRKETQYF. The DNA of the CDR3 is TGTGCCAGCAGTTTAATTAGCGGGAGAAAAGAGACCCAGTACTTC.